The subject of this entry is one TCR beta chain. The data were obtained in a study of blood T cell repertoires in COVID-19. Germline values: CDR1 SGHRS, CDR2 YFSETQ. Trimming took 0 bases from V and 4 from J, leaving 16 bases between them. The CDR3 is made up of 16 amino acids. How the authors handled the data: Amplification with reference gene primers provided the estimates of nucleated cell counts. Profiled with immunoSEQ multiplex PCR; TCRdb holds only in-frame clones, not every one. V and J calls and clone size are copied from that table; D and trimming were computed from the DNA. The profile shows some 55,000 clones, around 83% of them singletons.

This sequence originates from a woman aged 60 to 75 with acute or convalescent COVID-19. The sequenced sample consisted of peripheral blood. V is TRBV5-1 and J is TRBJ1-1; a possible D gene is TRBD1 (6 bases). CDR3 sequence reads: CASSLVGGGRVTEAFF. In DNA form, the CDR3 reads TGCGCCAGCAGCTTGGTTGGCGGGGGGCGGGTCACTGAAGCTTTCTTT. The full variable domain, in which reference TRBV5-1 and TRBJ1-1 provide the parts outside the CDR3, is KAGVTQTPRYLIKTRGQQVTLSCSPISGHRSVSWYQQTPGQGLQFLFEYFSETQRNKGNFPGRFSGRQFSNSRSEMNVSTLELGDSALYLCASSLVGGGRVTEAFFGQGTRLTVV.